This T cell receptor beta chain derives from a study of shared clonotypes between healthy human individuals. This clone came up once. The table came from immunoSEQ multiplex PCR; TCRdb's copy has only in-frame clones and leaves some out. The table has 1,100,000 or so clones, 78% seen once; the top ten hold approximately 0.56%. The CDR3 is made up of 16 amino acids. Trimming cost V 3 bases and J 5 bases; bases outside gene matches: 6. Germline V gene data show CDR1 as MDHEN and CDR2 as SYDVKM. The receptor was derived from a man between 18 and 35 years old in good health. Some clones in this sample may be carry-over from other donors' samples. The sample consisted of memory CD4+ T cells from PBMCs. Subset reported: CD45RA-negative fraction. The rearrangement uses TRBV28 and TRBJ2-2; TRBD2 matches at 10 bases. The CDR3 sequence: CASSFPQLAGTGELFF. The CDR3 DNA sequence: TGTGCCAGCAGTTTTCCCCAACTAGCGGGAACCGGGGAGCTGTTTTTT.